The 10 T cell receptor beta chains below all came from one sample that was sequenced in a study of cytomegalovirus exposure and HLA in healthy donors (dated by TCRdb to 2015 to 2018). Library creation used the immunoSEQ multiplex PCR assay. The multiplex PCR relied on a mix of 60 forward primers for TCR Vbeta segments and 13 reverse primers for TCR Jbeta segments. The source is immuneACCESS, and TCRdb retained only in-frame sequences with V and J called. Part of the clones is not carried over; for the studies checked, unresolved V genes explain less than half of this, and the remainder is unexplained. The sample yields around 200,000 clones; 75% to 85% were counted once. The top ten hold around 1.2% of the sample. The specimen was PBMCs. Source of these receptors: a girl aged 2-9 years in good health and CMV-seropositive.

V and J are TRBV5-4 and TRBJ1-5, with 7 positions matching TRBD1. Germline lookup yields CDR1 SGHNT and CDR2 YYREEE (reference sequence). The V segment lost 3 bases and the J segment 3 bases; nucleotides outside the gene matches: 9. This CDR3 has 16 amino acids. CDR3 amino acids: CASSWRWGQPNQPQHF. The CDR3 DNA follows: TGTGCCAGCAGCTGGAGGTGGGGACAGCCCAATCAGCCCCAGCATTTT.

The gene calls are TRBV4-2 and TRBJ1-6; no firm D call. The CDR3 spans 15 residues. CDR1 is LGHNA and CDR2 is YNFKEQ in the germline V gene. V shed 0 bases and J shed 6 bases, with 9 bases lying between them. The CDR3 DNA reads TGTGCCAGCAGCCAAGAAACAGTCATTAATTCACCCCTCCACTTT. Translation: CASSQETVINSPLHF.

This chain joins TRBV19 and TRBJ2-1; D is uncertain. The CDR3 runs to 15 residues. CDR1 is LNHDA and CDR2 is SQIVND in the germline V gene (reference sequence). V was trimmed by 1 base and J by 0 bases, leaving 7 bases between them. The CDR3: CASSIGLNSYNEQFF. Here the CDR3 DNA reads TGTGCCAGTAGTATAGGACTGAACTCCTACAATGAGCAGTTCTTC.

The chain joins TRBV5-6 to TRBJ1-1; a possible D gene is TRBD1 (5 bases). The CDR3 has 14 residues. The germline CDR1 and CDR2 sequences are SGHDT and YYEEEE. Trimming left V 4 bases short and J 1 base short, with 11 bases between. CDR3 bases: TGTGCCAGCAGCCACGGACATACGAACACTGAAGCTTTCTTT. This encodes CASSHGHTNTEAFF. Combining the CDR3 with reference TRBV5-6 and TRBJ1-1 gives the whole variable domain DAGVTQSPTHLIKTRGQQVTLRCSPKSGHDTVSWYQQALGQGPQFIFQYYEEEERQRGNFPDRFSGHQFPNYSSELNVNALLLGDSALYLCASSHGHTNTEAFFGQGTRLTVV.

The chain couples TRBV14 to TRBJ1-3, with a weak D call TRBD1 (5 bases). The V gene's germline CDR1 is SGHDN and CDR2 FVKESK. The CDR3 totals 17 residues. Trimming shortened V by 2 bases and J by 0 bases, and 14 bases separated the two germline ends. Here the CDR3 DNA reads TGTGCCAGCAGCCAAACTTTGCGAACAGGCTCTGGAAACACCATATATTTT. This codes for CASSQTLRTGSGNTIYF.

The rearrangement uses TRBV11-3 and TRBJ2-3, with 10 bases aligning to TRBD2. J gave up 1 base and V 1 base, and 2 bases lay outside the gene matches. The CDR3 loop spans 16 amino acids. Germline V gene sequence: CDR1 SGHNT, CDR2 YENEEA. CDR3 nucleotide sequence: TGTGCCAGCAGCTTAGTAGCGGGAGGTCGCACAGATACGCAGTATTTT. Translation: CASSLVAGGRTDTQYF.

V and J are TRBV6-6 and TRBJ1-1; D remains unclear. Trimming took 2 bases from V and 10 from J, leaving 11 bases between them. Germline V gives CDR1 MNHNY, CDR2 SVGAGI (reference sequence). This CDR3 contains 12 residues. The CDR3 loop is CASSYPVGGAFF. DNA of the CDR3: TGTGCCAGCAGTTACCCGGTTGGCGGAGCTTTCTTT.

Concerning this clone itself: Mismatch with germline at one junction end may stem from a read error. The chain carries TRBV7-8 and TRBJ2-3; 7 nucleotides line up with TRBD1. This CDR3 has 14 residues. Germline V gene lookup returns CDR1 SGHVS and CDR2 FQNEAQ. This CDR3 reads CASSPTPGTATQYF. The CDR3 region has the DNA TGTGCCAGCAGCCCTACCCCCGGGACAGCTACGCAGTATTTT.

This chain joins TRBV19 and TRBJ1-4; D might be TRBD1 (6 bases). The CDR3 contains 15 residues. The germline gives CDR1 LNHDA, CDR2 SQIVND (reference sequence). The ends were cut back, 5 bases at V and 7 bases at J, with 17 bases in the middle. Here the CDR3 reads CASSFRRGGGEKLFF. In DNA, the CDR3 is TGTGCCAGTAGTTTCCGAAGGGGAGGGGGTGAAAAACTGTTTTTT.

CDR3 coding DNA: TGCGCCAGCAGCCCCGCTCTAGACAGGGGCAATCAGCCCCAGCATTTT. It is translated as CASSPALDRGNQPQHF. The V gene is TRBV4-1, the J gene TRBJ1-5, with 7 bases matching TRBD1. J gave up 2 bases and V 4 bases, and 8 bases lay outside the gene matches. CDR1 is MGHRA, CDR2 YSYEKL, per germline. The length of the CDR3 is 16 residues.